This TCR beta chain stems from a study of cytotoxic CD8 clonotypes in ibrutinib-treated CLL. Overall study: Recorded responses included approximately 24 partial and 2 complete; following median roughly 68 months, roughly 15 stayed remitted and some 12 progressed.

Researchers set a sequencing depth target of 1 in 200,000 to 1 in 1 million T cells. Repertoires were generated with immunoSEQ multiplex PCR, while TCRdb's copy carries only in-frame clones and drops some. The sample lists approximately 53,000 clones, roughly 83% seen once, with around 20% in the top ten. Material: PBMCs, obtained after 24 months of ibrutinib treatment. The receptor comes from a human donor with chronic lymphocytic leukemia.

The CDR3 protein is CSVVLGALGEKLFF. For the CDR3, the DNA is TGCAGCGTTGTGTTGGGCGCCTTGGGGGAAAAACTGTTTTTT. The chain carries TRBV29-1 and TRBJ1-4; D unclear. The germline gives CDR1 SQVTM, CDR2 ANQGSEA. V was cut by 4 bases and J by 8 bases, with 17 bases left in between. The CDR3 length is 14 residues. Combining the CDR3 with reference TRBV29-1 and TRBJ1-4 gives the whole variable domain SAVISQKPSRDICQRGTSLTIQCQVDSQVTMMFWYRQQPGQSLTLIATANQGSEATYESGFVIDKFPISRPNLTFSTLTVSNMSPEDSSIYLCSVVLGALGEKLFFGSGTQLSVL.